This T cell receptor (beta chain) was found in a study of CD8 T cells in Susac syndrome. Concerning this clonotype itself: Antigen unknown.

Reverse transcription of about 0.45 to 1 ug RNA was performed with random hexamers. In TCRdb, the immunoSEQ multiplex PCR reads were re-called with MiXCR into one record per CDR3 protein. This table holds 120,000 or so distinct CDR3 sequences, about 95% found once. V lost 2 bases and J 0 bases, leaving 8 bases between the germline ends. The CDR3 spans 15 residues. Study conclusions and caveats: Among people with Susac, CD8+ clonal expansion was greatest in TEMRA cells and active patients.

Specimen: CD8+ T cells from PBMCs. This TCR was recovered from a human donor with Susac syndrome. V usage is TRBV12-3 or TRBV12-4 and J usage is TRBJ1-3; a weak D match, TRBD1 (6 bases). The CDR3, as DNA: TGTGCCAGCAGTTTACAGGGGCCCTCTGGAAACACCATATATTTT. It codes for CASSLQGPSGNTIYF.